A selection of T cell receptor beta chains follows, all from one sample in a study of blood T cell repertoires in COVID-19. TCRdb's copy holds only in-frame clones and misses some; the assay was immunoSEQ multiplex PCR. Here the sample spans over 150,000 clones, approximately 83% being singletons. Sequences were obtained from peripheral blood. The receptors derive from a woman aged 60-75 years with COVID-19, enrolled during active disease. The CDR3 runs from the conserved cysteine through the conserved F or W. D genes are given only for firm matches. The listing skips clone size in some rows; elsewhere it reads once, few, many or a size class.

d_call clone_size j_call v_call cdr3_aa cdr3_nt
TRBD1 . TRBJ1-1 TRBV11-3 CASSPNRGRDTEAFF TGTGCCAGCAGCCCGAACAGGGGGCGAGACACTGAAGCTTTCTTT
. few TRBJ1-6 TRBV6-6 CASTTSSAARTPLHF TGTGCCAGCACTACCTCCTCGGCGGCCAGAACACCCCTCCACTTT
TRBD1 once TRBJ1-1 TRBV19 CASSGQGAIEAFF TGTGCCAGTTCCGGACAGGGGGCGATTGAAGCTTTCTTT
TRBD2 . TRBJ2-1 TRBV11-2 CASSSRGTSVYNEQFF TGTGCCAGCAGCTCGAGGGGGACTAGCGTCTACAATGAGCAGTTCTTC
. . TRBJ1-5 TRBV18 CASSPSRGQPQHF TGTGCCAGCTCACCATCCAGAGGACAGCCCCAGCATTTT
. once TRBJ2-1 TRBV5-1 CASSLAGGAANNEQFF TGCGCCAGCAGCTTGGCTGGCGGGGCTGCCAACAATGAGCAGTTCTTC
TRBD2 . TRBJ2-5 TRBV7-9 CASSPRTSGSGETQYF TGTGCCAGCAGCCCCCGGACTAGCGGGAGTGGGGAGACCCAGTACTTC
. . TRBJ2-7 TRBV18 CASSSGYLSYEQYF TGTGCCAGCTCCTCCGGGTACCTATCCTACGAGCAGTACTTC
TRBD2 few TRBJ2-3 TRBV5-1 CASGLAGSDTQYF TGCGCCAGCGGACTAGCGGGGTCCGATACGCAGTATTTT
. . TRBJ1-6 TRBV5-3 CARSSARGPNSPLHF TGTGCCAGAAGCTCAGCAAGGGGCCCTAATTCACCCCTCCACTTT
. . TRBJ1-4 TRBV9 CASSGREVNEKLFF TGTGCCAGCAGCGGAAGGGAGGTAAATGAAAAACTGTTTTTT
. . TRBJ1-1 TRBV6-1 CASSDLQANTEAFF TGTGCCAGCAGTGATCTGCAGGCGAACACTGAAGCTTTCTTT
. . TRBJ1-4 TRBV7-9 CASSLGGQPGRSEKLFF TGTGCCAGCAGCTTAGGGGGGCAGCCCGGGAGGAGTGAAAAACTGTTTTTT
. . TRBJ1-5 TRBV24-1 CATSDLRQPNQPQHF TGTGCCACCAGTGACCTCAGACAGCCGAATCAGCCCCAGCATTTT
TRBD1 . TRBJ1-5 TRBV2 CASSLDRGSSGKHF TGTGCCAGCAGTCTCGACAGGGGCAGTAGTGGTAAGCATTTT
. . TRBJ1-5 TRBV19 CASSIPGYNQPQHF TGTGCCAGTAGTATCCCCGGTTACAATCAGCCCCAGCATTTT
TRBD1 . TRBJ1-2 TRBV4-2 CASSQEPRGPHGYTF TGTGCCAGCAGCCAAGAACCCAGGGGGCCCCATGGCTACACCTTC
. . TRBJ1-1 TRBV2 CASSESLEAFF TGTGCCAGCAGTGAATCCCTTGAAGCTTTCTTT
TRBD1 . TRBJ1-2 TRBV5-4 CASSGQAYGYTF TGTGCCAGCAGTGGACAGGCCTATGGCTACACCTTC
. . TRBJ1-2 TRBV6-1 CASSEAKAGERWNYGYTF TGTGCCAGCAGTGAAGCGAAGGCAGGGGAGAGGTGGAACTATGGCTACACCTTC
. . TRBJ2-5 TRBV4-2 CASSQGAAPGRAQETQYF TGTGCCAGCAGCCAGGGGGCAGCTCCGGGACGGGCCCAAGAGACCCAGTACTTC
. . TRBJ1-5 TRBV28 CASMPQEYSNQPQHF TGTGCCAGCATGCCACAGGAGTATAGCAATCAGCCCCAGCATTTT
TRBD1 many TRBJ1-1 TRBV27 CASRSGTANTEAFF TGTGCCAGCCGATCCGGGACAGCAAACACTGAAGCTTTCTTT
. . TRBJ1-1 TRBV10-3 CAISESSAGSTEAFF TGTGCCATCAGTGAGAGTAGTGCGGGTAGCACTGAAGCTTTCTTT
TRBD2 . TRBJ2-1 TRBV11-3 CASSPGTSGRGEQFF TGTGCCAGCAGTCCTGGGACTAGCGGGAGAGGTGAGCAGTTCTTC
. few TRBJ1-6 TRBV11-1 CASSSRVLNSPLHF TGTGCCAGCAGCTCCCGGGTCCTGAATTCACCCCTCCACTTT
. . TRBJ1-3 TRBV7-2 CASSPLAGPTGNTIYF TGTGCCAGCAGCCCCCTGGCAGGGCCTACTGGAAACACCATATATTTT
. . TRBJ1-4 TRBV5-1 CASSLQGATNEKLFF TGCGCCAGCAGCTTACAGGGTGCAACTAATGAAAAACTGTTTTTT
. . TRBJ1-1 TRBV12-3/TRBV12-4 CASTPLTTEAFF TGTGCCAGCACTCCACTCACCACTGAAGCTTTCTTT
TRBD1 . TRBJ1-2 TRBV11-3 CASSFSWTGHGYTF TGTGCCAGCAGCTTTAGTTGGACAGGGCATGGCTACACCTTC
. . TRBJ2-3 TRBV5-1 CASSLGQQAYGTDTQYF TGCGCCAGCAGTTTAGGACAGCAAGCCTACGGCACAGATACGCAGTATTTT
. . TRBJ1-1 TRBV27 CAIVRGNQPASTEAFF TGTGCCATTGTGCGAGGGAACCAACCCGCGAGCACTGAAGCTTTCTTT
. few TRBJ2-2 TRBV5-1 CASSLIRQTNTGELFF TGCGCCAGCAGCTTGATCAGACAGACGAACACCGGGGAGCTGTTTTTT
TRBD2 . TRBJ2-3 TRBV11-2 CASSLGPTSEKTQYF TGTGCCAGCAGCTTAGGTCCGACTAGCGAAAAGACGCAGTATTTT
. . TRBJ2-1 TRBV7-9 CASSGSGYNEQFF TGTGCCAGCAGCGGGTCAGGGTACAATGAGCAGTTCTTC
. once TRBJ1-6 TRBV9 CASSAREGMNSPLHF TGTGCCAGCAGCGCCAGGGAGGGGATGAATTCACCCCTCCACTTT
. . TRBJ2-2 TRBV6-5 CASSYPEAGELFF TGTGCCAGCAGTTATCCAGAGGCCGGGGAGCTGTTTTTT
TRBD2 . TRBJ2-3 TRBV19 CASSIPGGGDTQYF TGTGCCAGTAGTATCCCGGGGGGAGGAGATACGCAGTATTTT
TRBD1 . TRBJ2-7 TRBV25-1 CASSAPGQGPYEQYF TGTGCCAGCAGTGCCCCTGGACAGGGCCCCTACGAGCAGTACTTC
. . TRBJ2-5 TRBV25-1 CASSEYMRTQETQYF TGTGCCAGCAGTGAATATATGCGGACTCAAGAGACCCAGTACTTC
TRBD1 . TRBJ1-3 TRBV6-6 CASSYLQGARGNTIYF TGTGCCAGCAGTTACTTACAGGGGGCGCGTGGAAACACCATATATTTT
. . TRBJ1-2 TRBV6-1 CASSDTALGGYGYTF TGTGCCAGCAGTGATACGGCCTTAGGCGGCTATGGCTACACCTTC
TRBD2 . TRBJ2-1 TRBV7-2 CASSRTSGNYNEQFF TGTGCCAGCAGCCGGACTAGCGGGAATTACAATGAGCAGTTCTTC
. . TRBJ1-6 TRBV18 CASSPTWTASSYNSPLHF TGTGCCAGCTCACCAACTTGGACAGCCAGCTCCTATAATTCACCCCTCCACTTT
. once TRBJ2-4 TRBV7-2 CASSLYHRALGAKNIQYF TGTGCCAGCAGCTTATACCACAGGGCCTTGGGGGCCAAAAACATTCAGTACTTC
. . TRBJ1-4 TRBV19 CASSIGGLQTPTLFF TGTGCCAGTAGTATAGGTGGGCTCCAGACCCCAACTCTGTTTTTT
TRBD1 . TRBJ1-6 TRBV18 CASSPGQLNSPLHF TGTGCCAGCTCACCGGGACAGCTTAATTCACCCCTCCACTTT
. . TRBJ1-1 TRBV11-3 CASSTGRQNTEAFF TGTGCCAGCAGCACCGGGAGACAGAACACTGAAGCTTTCTTT
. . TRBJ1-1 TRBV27 CASSRLLGQTSTEAFF TGTGCCAGCAGTAGGTTGTTGGGACAAACGTCCACTGAAGCTTTCTTT
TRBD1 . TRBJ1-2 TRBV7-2 CASSSLGQGVRPNYGYTF TGTGCCAGCAGCTCCCTCGGGCAGGGGGTAAGGCCTAACTATGGCTACACCTTC